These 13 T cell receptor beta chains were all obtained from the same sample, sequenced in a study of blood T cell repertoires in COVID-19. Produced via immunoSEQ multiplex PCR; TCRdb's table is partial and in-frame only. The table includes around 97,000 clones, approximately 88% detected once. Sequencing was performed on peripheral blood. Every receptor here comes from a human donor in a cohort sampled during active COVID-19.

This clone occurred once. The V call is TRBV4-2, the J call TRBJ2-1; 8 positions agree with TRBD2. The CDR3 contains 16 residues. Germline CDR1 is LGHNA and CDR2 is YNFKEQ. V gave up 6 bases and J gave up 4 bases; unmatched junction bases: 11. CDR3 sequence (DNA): TGTGCCAGCAGACCCTCGACTAGCGACACATACAATGAGCAGTTCTTC. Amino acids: CASRPSTSDTYNEQFF.

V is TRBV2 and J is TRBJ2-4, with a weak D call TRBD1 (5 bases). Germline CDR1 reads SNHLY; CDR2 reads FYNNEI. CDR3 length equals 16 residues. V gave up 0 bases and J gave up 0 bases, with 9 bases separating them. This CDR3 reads CASSEAGPLAKNIQYF. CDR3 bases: TGTGCCAGCAGTGAAGCGGGGCCGCTAGCCAAAAACATTCAGTACTTC.

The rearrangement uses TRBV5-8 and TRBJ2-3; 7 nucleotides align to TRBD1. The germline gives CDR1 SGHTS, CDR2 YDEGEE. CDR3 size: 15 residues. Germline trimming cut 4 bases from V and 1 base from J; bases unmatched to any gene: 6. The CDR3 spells CASSNRDSRTDTQYF. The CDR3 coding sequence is TGTGCCAGCAGCAATCGGGACAGCCGCACAGATACGCAGTATTTT. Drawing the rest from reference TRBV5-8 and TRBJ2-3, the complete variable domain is EAGVTQSPTHLIKTRGQQATLRCSPISGHTSVYWYQQALGLGLQFLLWYDEGEERNRGNFPPRFSGRQFPNYSSELNVNALELEDSALYLCASSNRDSRTDTQYFGPGTRLTVL.

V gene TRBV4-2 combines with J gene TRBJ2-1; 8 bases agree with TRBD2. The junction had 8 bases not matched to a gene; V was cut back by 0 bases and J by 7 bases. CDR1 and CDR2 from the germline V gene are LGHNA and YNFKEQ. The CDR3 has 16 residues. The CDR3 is CASSQDGSGGENEQFF. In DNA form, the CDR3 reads TGTGCCAGCAGCCAAGACGGGTCGGGGGGGGAGAATGAGCAGTTCTTC.

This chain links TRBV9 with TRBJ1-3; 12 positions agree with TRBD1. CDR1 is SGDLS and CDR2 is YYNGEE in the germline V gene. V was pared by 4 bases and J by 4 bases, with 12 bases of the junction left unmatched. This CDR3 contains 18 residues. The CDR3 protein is CASSPNTGTGGTGNTIYF. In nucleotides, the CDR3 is TGTGCCAGCAGCCCCAACACCGGGACAGGGGGCACAGGAAACACCATATATTTT.

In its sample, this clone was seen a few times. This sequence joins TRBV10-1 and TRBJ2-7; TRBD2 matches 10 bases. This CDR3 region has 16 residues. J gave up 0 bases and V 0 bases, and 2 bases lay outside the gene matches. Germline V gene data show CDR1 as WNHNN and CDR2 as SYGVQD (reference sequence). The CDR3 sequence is CASSESGLANSYEQYF. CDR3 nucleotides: TGCGCCAGCAGTGAGTCGGGACTAGCGAACTCCTACGAGCAGTACTTC.

The CDR3 loop reads CASSGLRREGGNQPQHF. The CDR3 region has the DNA TGTGCCAGCAGTGGCTTGAGAAGGGAGGGAGGCAATCAGCCCCAGCATTTT. This chain uses TRBV6-1 with TRBJ1-5, with D hard to call. This CDR3 is 17 amino acids long. The germline V gene encodes CDR1 MNHNS and CDR2 SASEGT. V shed 4 bases and J shed 2 bases, with 18 bases lying between them.

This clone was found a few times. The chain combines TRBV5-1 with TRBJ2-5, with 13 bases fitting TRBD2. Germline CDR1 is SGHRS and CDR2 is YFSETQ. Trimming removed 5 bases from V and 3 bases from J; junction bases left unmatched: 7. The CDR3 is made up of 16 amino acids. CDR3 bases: TGCGCCAGCAGGTGGGGACTAGCGGGGCGCGAAGAGACCCAGTACTTC. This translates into CASRWGLAGREETQYF.

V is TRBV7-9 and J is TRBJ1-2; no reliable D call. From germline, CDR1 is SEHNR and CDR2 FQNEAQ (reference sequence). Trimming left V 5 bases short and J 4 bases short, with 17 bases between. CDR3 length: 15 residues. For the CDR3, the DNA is TGTGCCAGCAGCCCCCTCTTACATCGTGGCTATGGCTACACCTTC. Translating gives CASSPLLHRGYGYTF.

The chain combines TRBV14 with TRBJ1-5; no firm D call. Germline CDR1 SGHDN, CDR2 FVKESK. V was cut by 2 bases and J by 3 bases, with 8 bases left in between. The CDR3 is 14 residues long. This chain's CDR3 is CASSQRGYNQPQHF. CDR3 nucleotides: TGTGCCAGCAGCCAACGGGGATACAATCAGCCCCAGCATTTT.

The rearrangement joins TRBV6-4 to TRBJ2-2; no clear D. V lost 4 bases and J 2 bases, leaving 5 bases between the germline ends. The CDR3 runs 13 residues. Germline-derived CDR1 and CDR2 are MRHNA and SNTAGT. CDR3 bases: TGTGCCAGCAGTGTTATCAACACCGGGGAGCTGTTTTTT. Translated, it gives CASSVINTGELFF.

The chain's CDR3 is CASSPNRGAAPLHF. DNA of the CDR3: TGTGCCAGCTCACCTAACCGGGGTGCAGCACCCCTCCACTTT. The rearrangement links TRBV18 to TRBJ1-6; D not resolved. Per the germline V gene, CDR1 is KGHSH and CDR2 is LQKENI. CDR3 length: 14 amino acids. V was clipped by 3 bases and J by 11 bases, with 14 bases between them. Full variable domain (outside the CDR3, taken from reference TRBV18 and TRBJ1-6): NAGVMQNPRHLVRRRGQEARLRCSPMKGHSHVYWYRQLPEEGLKFMVYLQKENIIDESGMPKERFSAEFPKEGPSILRIQQVVRGDSAAYFCASSPNRGAAPLHFGNGTRLTVT.

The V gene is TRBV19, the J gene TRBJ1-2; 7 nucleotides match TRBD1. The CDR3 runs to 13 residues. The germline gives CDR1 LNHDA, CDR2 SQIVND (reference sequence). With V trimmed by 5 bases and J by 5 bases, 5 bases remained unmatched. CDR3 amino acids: CASSARQGYGYTF. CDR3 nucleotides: TGTGCCAGTAGTGCCCGACAGGGATATGGCTACACCTTC.